These 23 T cell receptor beta chains were all obtained from the same sample, sequenced in a study of blood T cell repertoires in COVID-19. Produced via immunoSEQ multiplex PCR; TCRdb's table is partial and in-frame only. The table records around 230,000 clones, about 81% of them present only once. The sample taken for sequencing was PBMCs or T cells enriched from blood (not recorded which). These receptors were collected from a man aged 35-49 years who had recovered from COVID-19.

The CDR3 sequence is CASRHGSYEQYF. CDR3 bases: TGTGCCAGCAGACATGGTTCCTACGAGCAGTACTTC. The gene calls are TRBV12-3 or TRBV12-4 and TRBJ2-7, with unresolved D. With 6 bases removed from V and 1 base from J, the gap between germline ends came to 7 bases. The length of the CDR3 is 12 residues.

The V call is TRBV11-2, the J call TRBJ1-6; a weak D match, TRBD1 (6 bases). CDR1 is SGHAT and CDR2 is FQNNGV in the germline V gene. The CDR3 loop spans 13 amino acids. V lost 5 bases and J lost 12, with 14 bases in between. DNA of the CDR3: TGTGCCAGCAGCCCGGTCGTAGGGGGACCCCTCCACTTT. As protein: CASSPVVGGPLHF.

The V gene is TRBV11-2, the J gene TRBJ2-1; the match to TRBD2 covers 8 bases. The CDR3 has 17 amino acids. Unmatched junction bases numbered 12, after V lost 4 bases and J lost 4 bases. CDR1 and CDR2 (germline): SGHAT, FQNNGV. In DNA form, the CDR3 reads TGTGCCAGCAGCTCTAGGGCCCGAGCGGGGGATTACAATGAGCAGTTCTTC. Amino acids: CASSSRARAGDYNEQFF.

This clone appeared a single time. In the same sample, other DNA sequences code for this CDR3. The V call is TRBV2, the J call TRBJ2-1, with D possibly TRBD2 on 5 matching bases. This CDR3 spans 10 amino acids. Trimming stripped 8 bases from V and 8 bases from J, with 7 bases between. Germline values: CDR1 SNHLY, CDR2 FYNNEI. Written as DNA, the CDR3 is TGTGCCAGCGGGCGGGATGAGCAGTTCTTC. Translated, it gives CASGRDEQFF.

The genes are TRBV27 and TRBJ1-5; D unclear. Per germline, CDR1 MNHEY and CDR2 SMNVEV (reference sequence). V shed 7 bases and J shed 0 bases, with 13 bases lying between them. The CDR3 totals 15 residues. The CDR3 sequence is CASKLADLSNQPQHF. CDR3 coding DNA: TGTGCCAGCAAGTTAGCCGATCTTAGCAATCAGCCCCAGCATTTT.

The genes are TRBV2 and TRBJ2-6, with 11 bases that match TRBD1. The ends lost 6 bases at V and 2 bases at J; junction bases unmatched: 6. CDR1 and CDR2 from the germline V gene are SNHLY and FYNNEI. The CDR3 is made up of 17 amino acids. CDR3 amino acids: CASRFGQGAAGANVLTF. DNA for the CDR3: TGTGCCAGCAGGTTTGGACAGGGGGCGGCTGGGGCCAACGTCCTGACTTTC.

The CDR3 sequence is CASSSKQKGWETQYF. CDR3 bases: TGTGCCAGCAGTTCTAAACAGAAGGGGTGGGAGACCCAGTACTTC. The V gene is TRBV6-5, the J gene TRBJ2-5; D possibly corresponds to TRBD1 (5 bases). With 4 bases removed from V and 5 bases from J, the gap between germline ends came to 17 bases. The CDR3 covers 15 residues. Germline CDR1 MNHEY, CDR2 SVGAGI.

The chain joins TRBV2 to TRBJ1-2, with D possibly being TRBD1 (5 bases). Between the trimmed V and J ends, which lost 6 bases and 7 bases, there was a span of 12 bases. The CDR3 contains 12 residues. Per germline, CDR1 SNHLY and CDR2 FYNNEI. The CDR3 DNA follows: TGTGCCAGCAGAGGACAATCGGGTGGCTACACCTTC. As protein: CASRGQSGGYTF.

The rearrangement links TRBV28 to TRBJ1-2; a possible D gene is TRBD1 (5 bases). The CDR3 sequence is 15 residues long. V gave up 2 bases and J gave up 2 bases, with 12 bases separating them. The germline V gene has CDR1 MDHEN and CDR2 SYDVKM. The CDR3: CASSLVQVLNYGYTF. The CDR3 DNA sequence: TGTGCCAGCAGTTTAGTACAGGTACTGAACTATGGCTACACCTTC.

The rearrangement links TRBV28 to TRBJ1-5, with a possible D match to TRBD1 (6 bases). Trimming took off 6 bases at V and 2 bases at J, with 14 bases between the two ends. This CDR3 contains 15 residues. Germline V gene sequence: CDR1 MDHEN, CDR2 SYDVKM. Here the CDR3 DNA reads TGTGCCAGCAGAACCGGGGCAGGGGGCAATCAGCCCCAGCATTTT. Its translation: CASRTGAGGNQPQHF.

This chain uses TRBV10-1 with TRBJ2-7, with D tentatively TRBD1 (6 bases). Looked up from germline, CDR1 is WNHNN and CDR2 is SYGVQD (reference sequence). The CDR3 consists of 14 residues. Trimming removed 10 bases at V and 5 bases at J, with 21 bases between. The DNA for the CDR3 is TGCGCCACCCGAGGGGAAACAGAGGGGGACGAGCAGTACTTC. Amino acid sequence: CATRGETEGDEQYF.

This clone has a handful of counts. The rearrangement links TRBV30 to TRBJ1-5, with D perhaps TRBD1 (5 bases). The germline CDR1 and CDR2 sequences are GTSNPN and SVGIG (reference sequence). V lost 2 bases, J lost 6 bases, and 17 bases lay in between. CDR3 length: 15 residues. The CDR3 nucleotides are TGTGCCTGGAGTAAGGGGCCGACACGGGCTCAGCCCCAGCATTTT. It translates to CAWSKGPTRAQPQHF. The full variable domain, with the rest looked up from reference TRBV30 and TRBJ1-5, is SQTIHQWPATLVQPVGSPLSLECTVEGTSNPNLYWYRQAAGRGLQLLFYSVGIGQISSEVPQNLSASRPQDRQFILSSKKLLLSDSGFYLCAWSKGPTRAQPQHFGDGTRLSIL.

This chain links TRBV29-1 with TRBJ1-4; TRBD1 might be the D (5 bases). This CDR3 spans 13 amino acids. With 3 bases removed from V and 7 bases from J, the gap between germline ends came to 12 bases. Germline V gene data show CDR1 as SQVTM and CDR2 as ANQGSEA. CDR3 in amino acids: CSVDVGGIEKLFF. The DNA for the CDR3 is TGCAGCGTTGACGTGGGGGGAATTGAAAAACTGTTTTTT. The full variable domain, its missing parts supplied by reference TRBV29-1 and TRBJ1-4, is SAVISQKPSRDICQRGTSLTIQCQVDSQVTMMFWYRQQPGQSLTLIATANQGSEATYESGFVIDKFPISRPNLTFSTLTVSNMSPEDSSIYLCSVDVGGIEKLFFGSGTQLSVL.

J is TRBJ1-2 and V is TRBV7-8; TRBD1 matches at 8 bases. The V and J ends lost 2 bases and 8 bases, in that order; junction bases with no gene match: 16. CDR1 and CDR2 (germline): SGHVS, FQNEAQ. The CDR3 spans 17 residues. CDR3 in DNA: TGTGCCAGCAGCTTATCTCAGGGGGCCTACTCCTCCTACGGCTACACCTTC. Its protein product is CASSLSQGAYSSYGYTF.

This clone qualifies as medium-sized. The chain couples TRBV7-8 to TRBJ1-4, with 7 bases that match TRBD1. The CDR3 has 16 residues. Per germline, CDR1 SGHVS and CDR2 FQNEAQ. With 2 bases clipped from V and 6 bases from J, the junction kept 9 bases outside the gene matches. CDR3 in amino acids: CASSLRAGGRDEKLFF. The CDR3 bases are TGTGCCAGCAGCTTAAGGGCAGGGGGAAGGGATGAAAAACTGTTTTTT.

This chain connects TRBV10-3 to TRBJ1-3; D is uncertain. V dropped 7 bases and J dropped 0 bases, with 7 bases sitting between them. In germline, CDR1 is ENHRY, CDR2 SYGVKD. This CDR3 region has 13 residues. This chain's CDR3 is CAITHSSGNTIYF. The CDR3 nucleotides are TGTGCCATCACTCACTCCTCTGGAAACACCATATATTTT.

The genes are TRBV19 and TRBJ1-5, with 7 bases lining up with TRBD1. The CDR3 consists of 14 residues. V trimming: 3 bases; J trimming: 4 bases; junction bases outside the gene matches: 3. The germline CDR1 and CDR2 sequences are LNHDA and SQIVND (reference sequence). In DNA, the CDR3 is TGTGCCAGTAGTATGGACAGGTCGAATCAGCCCCAGCATTTT. Protein sequence: CASSMDRSNQPQHF.

This chain uses TRBV7-2 with TRBJ1-1; the D gene is possibly TRBD1 (6 bases). Germline V gene sequence: CDR1 SGHTA, CDR2 FQGNSA. V was clipped by 5 bases and J by 0 bases, with 10 bases between them. The CDR3 spans 14 residues. The CDR3 loop is CASSAGQMNTEAFF. CDR3 DNA: TGTGCCAGCAGCGCCGGACAGATGAACACTGAAGCTTTCTTT. Full variable domain (rest looked up from reference TRBV7-2 and TRBJ1-1): GAGVSQSPSNKVTEKGKDVELRCDPISGHTALYWYRQSLGQGLEFLIYFQGNSAPDKSGLPSDRFSAERTGGSVSTLTIQRTQQEDSAVYLCASSAGQMNTEAFFGQGTRLTVV.

This sequence joins TRBV2 and TRBJ2-2; a possible D gene is TRBD1 (6 bases). The CDR3 has 15 amino acids. The V end was cut by 8 bases, the J end by 0 bases, with 13 bases between. CDR1 is SNHLY, CDR2 FYNNEI, per germline. The CDR3 loop reads CASPRDTANTGELFF. CDR3 DNA: TGTGCCAGCCCCCGGGACACCGCGAACACCGGGGAGCTGTTTTTT.

The genes are TRBV3-1 (or the pseudogene TRBV3-2) and TRBJ1-2; D is unresolved. The CDR3 sequence is 14 residues long. The germline V gene has CDR1 LGHDT and CDR2 YNNKEL (reference sequence). Trimming shortened V by 4 bases and J by 4 bases, and 13 bases separated the two germline ends. The CDR3 loop is CASSPWRTFYGYTF. The CDR3 bases are TGTGCCAGCAGCCCTTGGAGGACGTTCTATGGCTACACCTTC.

The chain carries TRBV11-2 and TRBJ2-7, with 12 bases fitting TRBD1. The CDR3 has 13 amino acids. Germline trimming cut 5 bases from V and 6 bases from J; bases unmatched to any gene: 2. CDR1 SGHAT and CDR2 FQNNGV come from the germline V gene. The DNA of the CDR3 is TGTGCCAGCAGCCGGGACAGGGGGCGCGAGCAGTACTTC. As protein: CASSRDRGREQYF.

V usage is TRBV6-5 and J usage is TRBJ2-1, with TRBD2 identical over 9 bases. Trimming cost V 6 bases and J 4 bases; bases outside gene matches: 7. This CDR3 is built from 15 residues. The V gene's germline CDR1 is MNHEY and CDR2 SVGAGI. Here the CDR3 reads CASRGSGGPYNEQFF. DNA of the CDR3: TGTGCCAGCAGGGGGAGCGGGGGGCCTTACAATGAGCAGTTCTTC.

V usage is TRBV7-9 and J usage is TRBJ1-4, with D possibly matching TRBD1 (5 bases). The CDR3 consists of 15 residues. V was trimmed by 1 base and J by 7 bases, leaving 13 bases between them. Per germline, CDR1 SEHNR and CDR2 FQNEAQ (reference sequence). CDR3 nucleotides: TGTGCCAGCAGCTTAGGGTGGAGGGGCGGTGAAAAACTGTTTTTT. As protein: CASSLGWRGGEKLFF.